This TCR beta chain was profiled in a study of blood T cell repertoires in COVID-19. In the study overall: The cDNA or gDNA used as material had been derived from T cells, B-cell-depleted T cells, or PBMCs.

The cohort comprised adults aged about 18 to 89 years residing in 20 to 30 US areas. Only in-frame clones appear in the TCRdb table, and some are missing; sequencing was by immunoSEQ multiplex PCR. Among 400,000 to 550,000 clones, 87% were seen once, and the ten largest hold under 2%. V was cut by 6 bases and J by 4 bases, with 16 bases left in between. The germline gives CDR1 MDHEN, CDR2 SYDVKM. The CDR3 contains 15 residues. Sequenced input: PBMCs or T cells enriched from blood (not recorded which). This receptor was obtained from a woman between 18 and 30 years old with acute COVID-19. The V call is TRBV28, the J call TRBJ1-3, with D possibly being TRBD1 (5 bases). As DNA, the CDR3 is TGTGCCAGCAGCTCCCAGGGATCGCCCGGAAACACCATATATTTT. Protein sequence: CASSSQGSPGNTIYF.